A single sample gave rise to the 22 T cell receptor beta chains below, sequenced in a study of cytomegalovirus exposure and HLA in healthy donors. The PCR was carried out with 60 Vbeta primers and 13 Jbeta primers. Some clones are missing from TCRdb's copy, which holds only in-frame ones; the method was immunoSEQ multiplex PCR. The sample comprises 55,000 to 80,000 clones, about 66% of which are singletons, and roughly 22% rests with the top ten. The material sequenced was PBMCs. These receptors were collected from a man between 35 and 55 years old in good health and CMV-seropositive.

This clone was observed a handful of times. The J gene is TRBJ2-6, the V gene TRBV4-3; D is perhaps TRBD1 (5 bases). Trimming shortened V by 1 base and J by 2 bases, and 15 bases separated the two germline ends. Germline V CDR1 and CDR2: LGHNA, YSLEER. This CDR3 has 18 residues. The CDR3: CASSQATSWGPGANVLTF. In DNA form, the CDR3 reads TGCGCCAGCAGCCAAGCAACTTCCTGGGGCCCTGGGGCCAACGTCCTGACTTTC.

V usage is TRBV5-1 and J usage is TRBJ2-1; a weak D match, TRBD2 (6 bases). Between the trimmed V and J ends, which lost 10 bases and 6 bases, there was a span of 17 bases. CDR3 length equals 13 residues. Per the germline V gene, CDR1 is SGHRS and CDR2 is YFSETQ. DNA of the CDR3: TGCGCCGCGCTGACTAGAGGGGCCAATGAGCAGTTCTTC. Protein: CAALTRGANEQFF.

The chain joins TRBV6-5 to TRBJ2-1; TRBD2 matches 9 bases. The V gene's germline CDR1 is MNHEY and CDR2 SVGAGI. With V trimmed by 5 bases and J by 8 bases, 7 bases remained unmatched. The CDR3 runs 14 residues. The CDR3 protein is CASSKGLAGDEQFF. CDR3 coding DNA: TGTGCCAGCAGTAAGGGACTAGCTGGCGATGAGCAGTTCTTC.

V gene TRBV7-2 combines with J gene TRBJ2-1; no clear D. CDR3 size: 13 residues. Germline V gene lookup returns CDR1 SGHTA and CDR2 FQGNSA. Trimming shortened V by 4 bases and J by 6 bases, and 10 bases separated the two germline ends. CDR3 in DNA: TGTGCCAGCAGCTCTGGCCCCTCCAATGAGCAGTTCTTC. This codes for CASSSGPSNEQFF.

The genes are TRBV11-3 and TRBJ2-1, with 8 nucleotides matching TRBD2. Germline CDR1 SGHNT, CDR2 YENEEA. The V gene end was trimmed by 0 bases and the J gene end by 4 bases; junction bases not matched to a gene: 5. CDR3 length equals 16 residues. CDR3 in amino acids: CASSLDASGHYNEQFF. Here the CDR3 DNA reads TGTGCCAGCAGCTTAGATGCTAGCGGGCATTACAATGAGCAGTTCTTC.

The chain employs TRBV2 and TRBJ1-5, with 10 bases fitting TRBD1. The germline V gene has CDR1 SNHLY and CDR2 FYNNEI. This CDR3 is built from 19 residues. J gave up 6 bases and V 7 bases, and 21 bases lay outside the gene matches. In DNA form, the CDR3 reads TGTGCCAGCAACGACTTGGGGTGGACAGGGGGGCAGGGGAGTCAGCCCCAGCATTTT. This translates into CASNDLGWTGGQGSQPQHF.

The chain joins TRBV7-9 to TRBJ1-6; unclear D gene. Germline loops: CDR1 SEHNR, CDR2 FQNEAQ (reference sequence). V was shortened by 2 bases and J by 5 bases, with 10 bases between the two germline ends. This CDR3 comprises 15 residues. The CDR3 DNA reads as TGTGCCAGCAGCTTAAGCGGGCTGGATAATTCACCCCTCCACTTT. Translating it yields CASSLSGLDNSPLHF.

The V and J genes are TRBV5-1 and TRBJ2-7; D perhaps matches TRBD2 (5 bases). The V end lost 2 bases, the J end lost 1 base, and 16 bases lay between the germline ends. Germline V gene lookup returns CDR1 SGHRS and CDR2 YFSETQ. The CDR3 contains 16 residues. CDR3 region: CASSFSPGLDSYEQYF. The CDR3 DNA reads TGCGCCAGCAGCTTCTCCCCCGGACTGGATTCCTACGAGCAGTACTTC.

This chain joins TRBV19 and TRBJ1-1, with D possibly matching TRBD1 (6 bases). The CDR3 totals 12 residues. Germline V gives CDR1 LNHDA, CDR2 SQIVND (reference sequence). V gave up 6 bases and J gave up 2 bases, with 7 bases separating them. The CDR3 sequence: CASRGGNTEAFF. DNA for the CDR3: TGTGCCAGTAGAGGGGGAAACACTGAAGCTTTCTTT.

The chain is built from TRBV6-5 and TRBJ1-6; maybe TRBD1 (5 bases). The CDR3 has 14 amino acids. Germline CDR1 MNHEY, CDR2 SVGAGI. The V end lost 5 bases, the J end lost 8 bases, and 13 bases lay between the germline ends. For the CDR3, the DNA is TGTGCCAGCAGTCCCCGCGGGACGGATTCACCCCTCCACTTT. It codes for CASSPRGTDSPLHF.

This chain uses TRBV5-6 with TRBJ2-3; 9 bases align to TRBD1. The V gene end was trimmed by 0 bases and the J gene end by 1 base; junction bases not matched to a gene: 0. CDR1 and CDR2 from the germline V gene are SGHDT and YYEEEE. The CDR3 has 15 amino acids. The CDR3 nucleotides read TGTGCCAGCAGCTTGGGACAGGGGGGCACAGATACGCAGTATTTT. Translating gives CASSLGQGGTDTQYF.

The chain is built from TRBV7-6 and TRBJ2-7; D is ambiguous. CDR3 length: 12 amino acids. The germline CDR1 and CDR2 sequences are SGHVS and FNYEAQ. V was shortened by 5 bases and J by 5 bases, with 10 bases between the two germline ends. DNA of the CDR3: TGTGCCAGCAGCCAAAACCGGGACGAGCAGTACTTC. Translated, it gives CASSQNRDEQYF. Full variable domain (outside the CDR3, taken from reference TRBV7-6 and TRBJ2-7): GAGVSQSPRYKVTKRGQDVALRCDPISGHVSLYWYRQALGQGPEFLTYFNYEAQQDKSGLPNDRFSAERPEGSISTLTIQRTEQRDSAMYRCASSQNRDEQYFGPGTRLTVT.

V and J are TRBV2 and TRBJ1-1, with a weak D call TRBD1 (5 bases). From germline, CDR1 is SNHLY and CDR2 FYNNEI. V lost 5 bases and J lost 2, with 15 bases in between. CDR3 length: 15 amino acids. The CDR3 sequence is CASSLLSTANTEAFF. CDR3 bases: TGTGCCAGCAGTCTACTATCGACAGCTAACACTGAAGCTTTCTTT.

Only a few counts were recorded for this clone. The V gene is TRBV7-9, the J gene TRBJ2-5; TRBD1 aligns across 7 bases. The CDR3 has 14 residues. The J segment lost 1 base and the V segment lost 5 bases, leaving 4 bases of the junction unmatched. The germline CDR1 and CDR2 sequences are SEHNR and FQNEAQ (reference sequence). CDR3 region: CASSRRTGQETQYF. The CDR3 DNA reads TGTGCCAGCAGCCGGAGGACAGGCCAAGAGACCCAGTACTTC. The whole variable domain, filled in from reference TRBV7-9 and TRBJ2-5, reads DTGVSQNPRHKITKRGQNVTFRCDPISEHNRLYWYRQTLGQGPEFLTYFQNEAQLEKSRLLSDRFSAERPKGSFSTLEIQRTEQGDSAMYLCASSRRTGQETQYFGPGTRLLVL.

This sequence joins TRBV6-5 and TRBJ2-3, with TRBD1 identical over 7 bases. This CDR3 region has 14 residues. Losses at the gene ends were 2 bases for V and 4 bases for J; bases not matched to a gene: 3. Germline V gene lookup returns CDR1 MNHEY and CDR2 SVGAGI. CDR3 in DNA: TGTGCCAGCAGTTACATTCAGGGGGCAGATACGCAGTATTTT. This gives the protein CASSYIQGADTQYF.

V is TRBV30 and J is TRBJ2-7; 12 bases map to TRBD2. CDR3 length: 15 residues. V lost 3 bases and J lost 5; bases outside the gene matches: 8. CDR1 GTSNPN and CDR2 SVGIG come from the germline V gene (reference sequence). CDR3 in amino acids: CAWSPTLAGGHEQYF. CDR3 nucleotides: TGTGCCTGGAGCCCTACCCTAGCGGGGGGGCACGAGCAGTACTTC.

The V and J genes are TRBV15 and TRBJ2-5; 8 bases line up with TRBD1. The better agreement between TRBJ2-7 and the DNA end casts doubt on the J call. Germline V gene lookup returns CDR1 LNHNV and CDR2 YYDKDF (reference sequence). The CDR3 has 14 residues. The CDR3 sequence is CATRPTGGTYEQYF. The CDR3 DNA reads TGTGCCACCCGGCCAACAGGGGGAACCTACGAGCAGTACTTC.

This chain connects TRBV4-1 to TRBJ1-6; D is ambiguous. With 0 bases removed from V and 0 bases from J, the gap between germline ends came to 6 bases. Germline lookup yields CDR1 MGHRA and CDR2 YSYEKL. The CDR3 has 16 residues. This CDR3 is CASSQERVSYNSPLHF. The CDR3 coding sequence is TGCGCCAGCAGCCAAGAACGGGTCTCCTATAATTCACCCCTCCACTTT.

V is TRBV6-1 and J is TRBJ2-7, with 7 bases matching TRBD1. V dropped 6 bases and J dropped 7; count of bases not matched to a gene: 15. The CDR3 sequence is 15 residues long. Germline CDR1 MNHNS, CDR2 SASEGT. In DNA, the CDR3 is TGTGCCAGCAGGGCACAGGGGTCTACTTTTTGGGAGCAGTACTTC. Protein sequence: CASRAQGSTFWEQYF.

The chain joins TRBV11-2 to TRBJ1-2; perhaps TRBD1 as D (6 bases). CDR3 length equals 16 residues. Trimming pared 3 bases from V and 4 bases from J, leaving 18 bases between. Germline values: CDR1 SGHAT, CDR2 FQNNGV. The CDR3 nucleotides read TGTGCCAGCAGCTTCCTCACAGGGAGGGAGCCCTATGGCTACACCTTC. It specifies CASSFLTGREPYGYTF.

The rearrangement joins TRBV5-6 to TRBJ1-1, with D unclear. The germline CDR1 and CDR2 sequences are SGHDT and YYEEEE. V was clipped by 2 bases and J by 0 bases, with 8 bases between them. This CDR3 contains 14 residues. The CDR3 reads CASSFFDMNTEAFF. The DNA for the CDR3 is TGTGCCAGCAGCTTCTTCGACATGAACACTGAAGCTTTCTTT.

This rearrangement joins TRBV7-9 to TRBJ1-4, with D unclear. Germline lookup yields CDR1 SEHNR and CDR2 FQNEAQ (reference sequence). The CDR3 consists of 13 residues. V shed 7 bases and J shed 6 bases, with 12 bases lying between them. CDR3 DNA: TGTGCCAGCACACTAGCCGGGGATGAAAAACTGTTTTTT. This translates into CASTLAGDEKLFF. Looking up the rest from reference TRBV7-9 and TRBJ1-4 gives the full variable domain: DTGVSQNPRHKITKRGQNVTFRCDPISEHNRLYWYRQTLGQGPEFLTYFQNEAQLEKSRLLSDRFSAERPKGSFSTLEIQRTEQGDSAMYLCASTLAGDEKLFFGSGTQLSVL.